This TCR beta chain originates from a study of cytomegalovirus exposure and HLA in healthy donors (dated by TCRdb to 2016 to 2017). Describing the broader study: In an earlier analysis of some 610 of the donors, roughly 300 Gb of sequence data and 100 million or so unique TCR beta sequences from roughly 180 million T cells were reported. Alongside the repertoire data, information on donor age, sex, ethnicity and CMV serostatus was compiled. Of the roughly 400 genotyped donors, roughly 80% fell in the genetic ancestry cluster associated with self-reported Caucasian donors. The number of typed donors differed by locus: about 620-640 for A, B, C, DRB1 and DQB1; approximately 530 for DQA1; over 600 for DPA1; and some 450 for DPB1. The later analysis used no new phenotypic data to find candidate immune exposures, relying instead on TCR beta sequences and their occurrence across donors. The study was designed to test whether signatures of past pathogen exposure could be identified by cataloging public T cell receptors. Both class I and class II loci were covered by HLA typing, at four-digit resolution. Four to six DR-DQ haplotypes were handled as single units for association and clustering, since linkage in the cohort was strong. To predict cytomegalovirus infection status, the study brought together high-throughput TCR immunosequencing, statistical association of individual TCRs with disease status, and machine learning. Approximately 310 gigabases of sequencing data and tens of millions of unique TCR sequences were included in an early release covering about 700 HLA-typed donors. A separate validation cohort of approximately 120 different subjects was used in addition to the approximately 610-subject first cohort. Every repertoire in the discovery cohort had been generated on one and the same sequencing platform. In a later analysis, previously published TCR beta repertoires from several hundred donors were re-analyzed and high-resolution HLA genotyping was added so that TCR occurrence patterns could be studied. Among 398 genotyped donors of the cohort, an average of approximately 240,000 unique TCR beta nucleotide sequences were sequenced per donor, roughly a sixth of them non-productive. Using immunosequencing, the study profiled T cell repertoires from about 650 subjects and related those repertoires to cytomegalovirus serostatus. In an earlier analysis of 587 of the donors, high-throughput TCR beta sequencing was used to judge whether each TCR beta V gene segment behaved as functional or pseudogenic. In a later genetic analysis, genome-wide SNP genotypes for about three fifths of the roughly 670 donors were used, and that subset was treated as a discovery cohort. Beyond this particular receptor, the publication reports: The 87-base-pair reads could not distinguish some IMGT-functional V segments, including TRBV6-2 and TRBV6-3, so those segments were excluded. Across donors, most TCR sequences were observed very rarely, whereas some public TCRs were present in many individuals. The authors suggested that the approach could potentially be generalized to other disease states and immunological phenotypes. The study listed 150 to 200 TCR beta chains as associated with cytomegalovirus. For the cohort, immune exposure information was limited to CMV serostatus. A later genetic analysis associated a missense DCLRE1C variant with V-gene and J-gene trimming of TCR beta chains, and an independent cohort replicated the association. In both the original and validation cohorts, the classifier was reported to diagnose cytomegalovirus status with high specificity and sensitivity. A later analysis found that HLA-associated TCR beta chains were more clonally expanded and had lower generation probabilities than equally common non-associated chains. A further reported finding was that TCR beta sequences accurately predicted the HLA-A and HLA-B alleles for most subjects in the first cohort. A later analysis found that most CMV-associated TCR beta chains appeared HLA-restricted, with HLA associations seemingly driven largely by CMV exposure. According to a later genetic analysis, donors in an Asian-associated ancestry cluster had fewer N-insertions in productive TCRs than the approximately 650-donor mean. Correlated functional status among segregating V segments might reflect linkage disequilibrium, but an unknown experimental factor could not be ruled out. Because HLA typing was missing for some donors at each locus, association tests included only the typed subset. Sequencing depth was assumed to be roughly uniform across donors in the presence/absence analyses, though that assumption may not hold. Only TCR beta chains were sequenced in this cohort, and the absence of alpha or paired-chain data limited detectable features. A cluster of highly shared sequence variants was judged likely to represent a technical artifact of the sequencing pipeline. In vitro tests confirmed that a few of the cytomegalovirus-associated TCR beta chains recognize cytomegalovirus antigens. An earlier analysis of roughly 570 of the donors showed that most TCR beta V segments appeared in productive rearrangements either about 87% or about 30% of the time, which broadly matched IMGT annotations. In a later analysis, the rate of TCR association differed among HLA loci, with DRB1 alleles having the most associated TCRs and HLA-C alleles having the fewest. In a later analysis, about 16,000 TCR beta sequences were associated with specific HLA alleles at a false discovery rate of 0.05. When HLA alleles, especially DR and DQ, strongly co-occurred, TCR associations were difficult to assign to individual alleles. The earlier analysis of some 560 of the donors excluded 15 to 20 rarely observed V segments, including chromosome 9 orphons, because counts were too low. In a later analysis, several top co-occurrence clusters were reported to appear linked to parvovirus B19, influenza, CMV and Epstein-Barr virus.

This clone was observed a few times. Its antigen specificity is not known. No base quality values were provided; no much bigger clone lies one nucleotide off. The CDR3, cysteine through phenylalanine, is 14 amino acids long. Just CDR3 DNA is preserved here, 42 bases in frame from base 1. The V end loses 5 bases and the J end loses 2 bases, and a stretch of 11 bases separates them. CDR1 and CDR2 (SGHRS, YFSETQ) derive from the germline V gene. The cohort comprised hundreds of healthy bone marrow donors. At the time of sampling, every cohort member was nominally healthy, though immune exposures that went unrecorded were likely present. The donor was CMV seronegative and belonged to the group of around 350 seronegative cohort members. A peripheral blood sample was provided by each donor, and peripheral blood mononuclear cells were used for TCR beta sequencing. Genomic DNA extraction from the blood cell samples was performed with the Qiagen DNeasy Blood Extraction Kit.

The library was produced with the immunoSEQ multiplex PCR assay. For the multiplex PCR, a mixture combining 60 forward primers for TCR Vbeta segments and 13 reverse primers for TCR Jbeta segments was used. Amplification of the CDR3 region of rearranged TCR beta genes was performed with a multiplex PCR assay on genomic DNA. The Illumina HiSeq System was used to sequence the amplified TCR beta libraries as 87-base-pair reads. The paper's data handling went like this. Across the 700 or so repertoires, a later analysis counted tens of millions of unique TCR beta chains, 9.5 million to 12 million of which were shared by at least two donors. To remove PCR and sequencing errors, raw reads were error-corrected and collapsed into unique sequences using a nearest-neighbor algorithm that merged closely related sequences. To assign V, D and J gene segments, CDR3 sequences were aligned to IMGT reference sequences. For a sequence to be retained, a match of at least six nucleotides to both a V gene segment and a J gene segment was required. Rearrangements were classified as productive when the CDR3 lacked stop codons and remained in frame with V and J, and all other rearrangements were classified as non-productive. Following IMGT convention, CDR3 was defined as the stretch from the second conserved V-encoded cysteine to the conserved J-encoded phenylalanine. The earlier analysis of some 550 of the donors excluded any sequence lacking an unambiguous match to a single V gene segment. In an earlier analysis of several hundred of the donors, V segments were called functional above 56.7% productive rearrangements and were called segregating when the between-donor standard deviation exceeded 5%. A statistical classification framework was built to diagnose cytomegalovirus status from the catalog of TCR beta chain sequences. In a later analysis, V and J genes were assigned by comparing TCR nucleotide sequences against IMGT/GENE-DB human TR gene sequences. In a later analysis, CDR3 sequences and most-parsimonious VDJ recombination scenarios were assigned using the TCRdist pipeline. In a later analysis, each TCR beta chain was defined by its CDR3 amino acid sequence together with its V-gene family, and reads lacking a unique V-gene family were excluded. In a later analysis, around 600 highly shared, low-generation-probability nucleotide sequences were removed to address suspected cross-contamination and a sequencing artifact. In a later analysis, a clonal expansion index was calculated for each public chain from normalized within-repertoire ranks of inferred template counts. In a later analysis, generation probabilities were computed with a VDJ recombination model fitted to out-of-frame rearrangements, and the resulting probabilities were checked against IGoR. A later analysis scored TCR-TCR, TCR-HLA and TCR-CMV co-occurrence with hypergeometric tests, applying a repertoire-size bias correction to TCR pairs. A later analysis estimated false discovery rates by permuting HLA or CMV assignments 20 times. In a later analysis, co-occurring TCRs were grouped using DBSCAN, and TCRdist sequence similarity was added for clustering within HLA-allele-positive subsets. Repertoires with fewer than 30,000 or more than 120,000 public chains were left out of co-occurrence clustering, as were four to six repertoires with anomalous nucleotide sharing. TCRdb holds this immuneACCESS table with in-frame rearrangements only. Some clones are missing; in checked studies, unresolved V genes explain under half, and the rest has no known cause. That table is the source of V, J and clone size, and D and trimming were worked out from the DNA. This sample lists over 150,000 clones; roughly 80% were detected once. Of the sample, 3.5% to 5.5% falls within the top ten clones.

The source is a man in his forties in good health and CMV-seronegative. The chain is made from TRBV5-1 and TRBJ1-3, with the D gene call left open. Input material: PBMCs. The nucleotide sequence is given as TGCGCCAGCAGGGGAGACGGGCCTGGAAACACCATATATTTT. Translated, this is CASRGDGPGNTIYF.